These T cell receptor beta chains were read from a single sample in a study of cytomegalovirus exposure and HLA in healthy donors. The assay was immunoSEQ multiplex PCR, and TCRdb's table has in-frame clones only and misses some. The table includes roughly 80,000 clones, 90% to 95% detected once. Sequencing was carried out using PBMCs. All receptors derive from a man younger than 35 in good health and CMV-seronegative. Both conserved end residues are part of each CDR3. D genes are given only for firm matches.

j_gene | v_gene | d_gene | CDR3aa | CDR3nt
TRBJ1-2 | TRBV2 | TRBD1 | CAITEGGFNYGYTF | TGTGCCATAACGGAAGGGGGCTTTAACTATGGCTACACCTTC
TRBJ2-3 | TRBV5-1 | TRBD2 | CASSPGGTSGGTDTQYF | TGCGCCAGCAGCCCGGGTGGGACTAGCGGGGGCACAGATACGCAGTATTTT
TRBJ2-7 | TRBV5-1 | TRBD2 | CASSSLAGGIDEQYF | TGCGCCAGCAGCTCATTAGCGGGGGGGATTGACGAGCAGTACTTC
TRBJ1-3 | TRBV5-1 | - | CASSLATGSPSGNTIYF | TGCGCCAGCAGCTTGGCGACGGGGAGCCCCTCTGGAAACACCATATATTTT
TRBJ1-1 | TRBV4-1 | TRBD1 | CASRITGGTEAFF | TGCGCCAGCAGAATAACAGGGGGCACTGAAGCTTTCTTT
TRBJ1-6 | TRBV2 | - | CATVGEGGYNSPLHF | TGTGCCACCGTAGGGGAGGGAGGCTATAATTCACCCCTCCACTTT
TRBJ1-2 | TRBV4-2 | TRBD1 | CASSQEKWTGSSGYTF | TGTGCCAGCAGCCAAGAAAAGTGGACAGGGTCAAGTGGCTACACCTTC
TRBJ2-2 | TRBV5-1 | - | CASSPASVNGELFF | TGCGCCAGCAGCCCCGCTAGCGTTAACGGGGAGCTGTTTTTT
TRBJ1-2 | TRBV10-1 | - | CASSESREVREVYGYTF | TGCGCCAGCAGTGAGTCGAGAGAGGTTAGAGAGGTCTATGGCTACACCTTC
TRBJ1-1 | TRBV10-3 | - | CAIKGEGFEAFF | TGTGCCATCAAAGGGGAAGGTTTTGAAGCTTTCTTT
TRBJ1-4 | TRBV5-1 | - | CASSVGGGGNEKLFF | TGCGCCAGCAGCGTCGGTGGGGGAGGTAATGAAAAACTGTTTTTT